This T cell receptor (beta chain) was retrieved from a study of cytomegalovirus exposure and HLA in healthy donors. Study context: Earlier findings included 117 million unique TCR beta sequences obtained from some 180 million T cells.

With 5 bases clipped from V and 4 bases from J, the junction kept 3 bases outside the gene matches. Germline CDR1 and CDR2: KGHSH and LQKENI. The CDR3 contains 13 residues. Absent from the records is this donor's CMV serostatus. 60 Vbeta and 13 Jbeta primers were used in PCR. Data came from immunoSEQ multiplex PCR; TCRdb stores just in-frame clones and leaves some out. The sample has some 120,000 clones; more than 70% are singletons. The study, taken as a whole, reports: Exclusion as indistinguishable affected some V segments, including TRBV6-2 and TRBV6-3.

Regarding this clone: Its cognate antigen is unknown.

The genes are TRBV18 and TRBJ1-2, with TRBD1 identical over 8 bases. Sequenced sample: PBMCs. The receptor was isolated from a human donor in good health. The CDR3: CASSSGQGYGYTF. In DNA, the CDR3 is TGTGCCAGCTCATCCGGACAGGGCTATGGCTACACCTTC.